This is a list of T cell receptor beta chains from one sample in a study of cytomegalovirus exposure and HLA in healthy donors. The protocol was immunoSEQ multiplex PCR, while the TCRdb copy is restricted to in-frame clones and leaves out a portion. This table holds some 38,000 clones, almost 70% found once. The sequencing sample was made of PBMCs. The receptors were gathered from a man aged 40-49 years in good health and CMV-seronegative. CDR3s include the opening cysteine and the closing phenylalanine or tryptophan. The order of the fields is J gene, D gene, V gene, clone size, CDR3 DNA, CDR3 protein. A D gene is named only where the DNA matches it firmly. Some rows have no size entry. The others give once, few or many, or a class for an expanded clone.

TRBJ1-3 | TRBD1 | TRBV28 | - | TGTGCCAGCAGTGACGGACAGGGCCGCCTGCAATATTTT | CASSDGQGRLQYF
TRBJ2-1 | TRBD2 | TRBV15 | few | TGTGCCACCAGCACCAGATCTGCCCTAGCGGGGGGCTTCTACAATGAGCAGTTCTTC | CATSTRSALAGGFYNEQFF
TRBJ2-7 | TRBD1 | TRBV25-1 | - | TGTGCCAGCAGTGAACAGGGGGCAGGTGAGCAGTACTTC | CASSEQGAGEQYF
TRBJ2-7 | TRBD1 | TRBV2 | - | TGTGCCAGCAGAGAAAATCCAGGGGGTCCCTACGAGCAGTACTTC | CASRENPGGPYEQYF
TRBJ1-4 | - | TRBV10-3 | once | TGTGCCATCAGTAAAACAGGAGAAGCAAAACTGTTTTTT | CAISKTGEAKLFF
TRBJ2-3 | TRBD2 | TRBV29-1 | - | TGCAGCGTTCCGACTAGCGGAGATACGCAGTATTTT | CSVPTSGDTQYF
TRBJ2-6 | - | TRBV27 | - | TGTGCCAGCAGTTTTGGGGGGGGCGAATACAACGTCCTGACTTTC | CASSFGGGEYNVLTF
TRBJ2-1 | - | TRBV2 | - | TGTGCCAGCACCGGACTATTCCAGAGCTCCTACAATGAGCAGTTCTTC | CASTGLFQSSYNEQFF
TRBJ2-2 | TRBD1 | TRBV7-8 | - | TGTGCCAGCAGCGCCCGGGACAGGGATTTTGGGGAGCTGTTTTTT | CASSARDRDFGELFF
TRBJ1-4 | - | TRBV19 | - | TGTGCCAGTAGTATAGCGGGACACGGTCCAGAAAAACTGTTTTTT | CASSIAGHGPEKLFF
TRBJ1-6 | TRBD1 | TRBV4-1 | - | TGCGCCAGCAGCCACCCGACAGGGGCTAATTCACCCCTCCACTTT | CASSHPTGANSPLHF
TRBJ2-7 | TRBD1 | TRBV6-5 | - | TGTGCCAGCAGGACCGGACAGGGGGGGTCCTACGAGCAGTACTTC | CASRTGQGGSYEQYF
TRBJ2-7 | - | TRBV21-1 | - | TGTGCCAGCAGCAAAGAGGGGTGCGGTGAGACCTACGAGCAGTACTTC | CASSKEGCGETYEQYF
TRBJ2-1 | TRBD2 | TRBV4-3 | - | TGCGCCAGCAGCCAAGGGCTAGCGGGGGTGAACAATGAGCAGTTCTTC | CASSQGLAGVNNEQFF
TRBJ2-7 | - | TRBV28 | once | TGTGCCACCGACCCAGGAAACCTCTACGAGCAGTACTTC | CATDPGNLYEQYF
TRBJ1-2 | TRBD1 | TRBV30 | - | TGTGCCTGGCAAGGACAGGACAACTATGGCTACACCTTC | CAWQGQDNYGYTF
TRBJ2-5 | TRBD2 | TRBV13 | - | TGTGCCAGCAGCTCTCCCAGGACTAGCGGGGGGGGTGAGACCCAGTACTTC | CASSSPRTSGGGETQYF
TRBJ2-1 | - | TRBV18 | few | TGTGCCAGCTCCCTTGGACAGACGACCTCCGCAGAGCAGTTCTTC | CASSLGQTTSAEQFF
TRBJ2-1 | - | TRBV29-1 | - | TGCAGCGTTATAGGACAATCATACAATGAGCAGTTCTTC | CSVIGQSYNEQFF
TRBJ1-5 | - | TRBV6-1 | once | TGTGCCAGCAACATTCAGGGAAGCAATCAGCCCCAGCATTTT | CASNIQGSNQPQHF
TRBJ2-1 | - | TRBV30 | - | TGTGCCTGGAGTGTTCTAGGCAATGAGCAGTTCTTC | CAWSVLGNEQFF
TRBJ1-1 | - | TRBV5-6 | - | TGTGCCAGCAGCTCGGGCGGGAAGAACACAGCTTTCTTT | CASSSGGKNTAFF
TRBJ1-2 | - | TRBV28 | few | TGTGCCAGCAGTTTCCTTCCCGAGAACTATGGCTACACCTTC | CASSFLPENYGYTF
TRBJ1-2 | - | TRBV7-2 | - | TGTGCCAGCAGCCCTATGGAGGGCGTCTATGGCTACACCTTC | CASSPMEGVYGYTF
TRBJ2-3 | - | TRBV7-3 | - | TGTGCCAGCAGCCATCTCATACTCGGGGATACGCAGTATTTT | CASSHLILGDTQYF
TRBJ2-2 | - | TRBV10-1 | - | TGCGCCAGCAAGCAGGGGCTCACCGGGGAGCTGTTTTTT | CASKQGLTGELFF
TRBJ2-7 | - | TRBV28 | - | TGTGCCAGCAGTGCACACGGGGGGCGCCTGGTCGAGCAGTACTTC | CASSAHGGRLVEQYF
TRBJ2-1 | TRBD1 | TRBV29-1 | - | TGCAGCGTCGGGACAGGGCGAGGAGGTGAGCAGTTCTTC | CSVGTGRGGEQFF
TRBJ1-5 | - | TRBV6-1 | - | TGTGCCAGCAGTGAAAGGGGCGGCAATCAGCCCCAGCATTTT | CASSERGGNQPQHF
TRBJ1-6 | - | TRBV10-3 | - | TGTGCCACCCAAACAGGGTGGAATTCACCCCTCCACTTT | CATQTGWNSPLHF
TRBJ2-7 | - | TRBV5-1 | - | TGCGCCAGCAGCTTTAGGACAGACCGCGAGCAGTACTTC | CASSFRTDREQYF
TRBJ2-7 | TRBD1 | TRBV10-2 | - | TGCGCCAGCAGTACCGGGACAGGCTACGAGCAGTACTTC | CASSTGTGYEQYF
TRBJ2-7 | - | TRBV6-1 | few | TGTGCCTCGGGGGACTACGAGCAGTACTTC | CASGDYEQYF
TRBJ1-2 | - | TRBV19 | - | TGTGCCAGTAGTACCCTTAGGACACCCGATGGCTACACCTTC | CASSTLRTPDGYTF
TRBJ1-5 | - | TRBV11-1 | - | TGTGCCAGCAGCCTCTGCTTGGGCAGAAGACAGAGCAATCAGCCCCAGCATTTT | CASSLCLGRRQSNQPQHF
TRBJ1-5 | TRBD1 | TRBV29-1 | - | TGCAGCGTTGCGGGACAGCGAAATCAGCCCCAGCATTTT | CSVAGQRNQPQHF
TRBJ2-3 | TRBD2 | TRBV30 | - | TGTGCCTGGAGTGGTAGCGGGGGGGCTGGAGATACGCAGTATTTT | CAWSGSGGAGDTQYF
TRBJ2-5 | TRBD1 | TRBV9 | few | TGTGCCAGCCCGGGACAGAAACAAGAGACCCAGTACTTC | CASPGQKQETQYF
TRBJ2-7 | - | TRBV19 | - | TGTGCCAGTAGTATATCGCAGGGGGGTAGCTCCTACGAGCAGTACTTC | CASSISQGGSSYEQYF
TRBJ2-1 | - | TRBV11-3 | - | TGTGCCAGCAGCAAAACTTACGGGGGATACAATGAGCAGTTCTTC | CASSKTYGGYNEQFF